This T cell receptor beta chain originates from a study of shared clonotypes between healthy human individuals. Points from the study as a whole: Only blood was sampled; tissue repertoires likely differ.

Of note for this clone: No antigen is known for it.

The assay was immunoSEQ multiplex PCR, and TCRdb's table has in-frame clones only and misses some. Here the sample spans some 580,000 clones, about 97% being singletons. Germline lookup yields CDR1 SGHVS and CDR2 FQNEAQ. Trimming removed 5 bases at V and 3 bases at J, with 13 bases between. The CDR3 extends over 14 amino acids. The specimen sequenced was naive CD4+ T cells sorted from blood. The subset here: CD45RA+ positively selected. The clonotype originates from a woman aged 30 to 39 in good health. This chain links TRBV7-8 with TRBJ2-5; D perhaps matches TRBD1 (5 bases). In DNA, the CDR3 is TGTGCCAGCAGCGTAGGGGCCAGGGAAGAGACCCAGTACTTC. It encodes CASSVGAREETQYF.